This note documents a single TCR beta chain sequence. This clonotype has a handful of counts. There is no known antigen for this receptor. No base qualities exist here, and no much larger clone lies one base off it. Trimming at the junction amounts to 0 bases on V and 7 bases on J, and the germline ends lie 6 bases apart. The germline V gene (reference sequence) supplies CDR1 DFQATT and CDR2 SNEGSKA. The CDR3 contains 11 residues, cysteine and phenylalanine counted. Only the CDR3 part of the read is kept: 33 bases, read in frame from the first base. PBMCs were isolated by Ficoll-Paque density gradient centrifugation. This entry comes from a study of T-cell memory formation after mild COVID-19 (dated by TCRdb to the early 2020s). Regarding the study in general: TCR sequence clusters from the two donors were found to be largely donor specific. T-cell clones expanding and contracting after mild COVID-19 in two donors were tracked by longitudinal TCRalpha and TCRbeta repertoire sequencing. The cohort comprised two young, previously healthy adult volunteers, one female and one male.

Sequencing relied on an Illumina NovaSeq 6000. TCRalpha and TCRbeta cDNA libraries were constructed by 5'RACE with constant-segment primers, with sample barcodes and unique molecular identifiers being introduced. Trizol reagent was used to extract RNA from every sample. The libraries were amplified in two PCR steps, and the second step added a second sample barcode and Illumina TruSeq adapters. Sequencing of the libraries was done on an Illumina NovaSeq, producing 2 x 150 bp paired-end reads. In the paper's pipeline: With migec v1.2.7, reads were demultiplexed and then collapsed into UMI-guided consensus sequences. With mixcr v2.1.11, UMI consensuses were aligned to TRA and TRB V and J templates and assembled into clonotypes. A clonotype was counted as expanded or contracted only if both edgeR and NoisET called the change significant, with noise models trained on biological replicates. edgeR calls used a false discovery rate-adjusted p below 0.01 and a log2 fold-change threshold of 1. PCA with hierarchical clustering of max-normalized trajectories of the 1000 most abundant clonotypes was used as exploratory dynamics analysis. Separately sequenced CD4+ and CD8+ repertoires were used to assign the CD4 or CD8 phenotype of responding clones. Using fastp trimming at Q25 and MiXCR clonotype assembly, TCRdb reanalyzed the public sequencing data and kept in-frame beta chains. Rows matching on CDR3 protein sequence are summarized as one entry with the most common DNA and genes. These V and J calls are TCRdb output, not the study's own analysis. The sample includes roughly 350,000 distinct CDR3 sequences, with around 15% observed a single time. The leading ten clones occupy approximately 22% of the sample.

On the study overall, not on this receptor specifically: Contracting CD4+ clones turned up mainly in the CM and EM memory subsets, whereas EMRA was where CD8+ clones were enriched. Some responding clones were detected in pre-infection memory, which suggested that pre-existing cross-reactive memory T cells had joined the SARS-CoV-2 response. Only a couple of mild cases were covered by the study, and larger cohorts that include severe cases with pre-infection samples were considered necessary. From day 15 to 85, contracting clones showed balanced CD4/CD8 phenotypes, whereas a second wave of clones that expanded from day 15 to 37 leaned towards CD4+. SARS-CoV-2 specificity was not confirmed for the second-wave clones peaking on day 37.

The sequence joins TRBV20-1 to TRBJ1-1, with the D gene not confidently named. The specimen sequenced was PBMCs or a T cell subset sorted from them (not recorded which). The clonotype originates from a man aged 18-30 years who had mild COVID-19 (a few samples of this study predate the infection). The sample titles of this study are shuffled in the database, so cell type and time point are left out; the donor was told from shared clones. The nucleotides read TGCAGTGCTAGAGATGAAGTTGAAGCTTTCTTT. It encodes CSARDEVEAFF.